This entry concerns a single T cell receptor beta chain. Its matching antigen is unknown. One entry per CDR3 protein, called by TCRdb with MiXCR from the RACE reads. The sample consists of roughly 380,000 distinct CDR3 sequences, under 6.5% of them appearing once. The data were taken from a study of human T cells and chemical hapten exposure. Study background: The study traced per-sample TCR yield variation mainly to small differences in pooled library volumes.

The CDR3 runs 12 residues. CDR1 is MNHNY, CDR2 SVGAGI, per germline (reference sequence). The germline V and J ends were trimmed by 5 bases and 9 bases, with 11 bases remaining between them. Study results and caveats: Once DPC sensitization occurred, TCRs above 1 in 1000 frequency showed no change.

Time point here: patch test 2, 6 weeks after DPC sensitization. As for treatment: therapeutic diphenylcyclopropenone sensitization with weekly scalp DPC. Alopecia patients deemed DPC-suitable, aged 18 to 70, excluding pregnancy. The study extracted total RNA from unfractionated whole blood. This clonotype was obtained from a woman aged 18-30 years with alopecia areata. Some clones in this sample may be carry-over from other donors' samples. This chain uses TRBV6-6 with TRBJ1-3; no definite D call. Sequencing used whole blood, obtained in connection with sensitization to the hapten diphenylcyclopropenone (DPC). The CDR3 loop reads CASSAEMGTIYF. The CDR3 region has the DNA TGTGCCAGCAGTGCCGAGATGGGCACCATATATTTT.